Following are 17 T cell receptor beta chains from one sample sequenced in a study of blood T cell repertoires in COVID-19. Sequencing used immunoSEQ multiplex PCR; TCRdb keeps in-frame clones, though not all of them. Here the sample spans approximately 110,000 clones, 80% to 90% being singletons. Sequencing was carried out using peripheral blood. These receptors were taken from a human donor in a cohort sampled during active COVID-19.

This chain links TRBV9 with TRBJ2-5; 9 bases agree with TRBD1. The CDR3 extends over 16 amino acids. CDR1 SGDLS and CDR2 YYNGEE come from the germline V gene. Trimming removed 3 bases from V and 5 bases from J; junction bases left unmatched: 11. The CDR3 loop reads CASSGIQGAIGETQYF. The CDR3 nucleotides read TGTGCCAGCAGCGGGATACAGGGGGCGATCGGGGAGACCCAGTACTTC.

The CDR3 here is CASSADSPGTGELFF. The CDR3 DNA reads TGTGCCAGCAGCGCAGACTCTCCGGGGACCGGGGAGCTGTTTTTT. The chain carries TRBV5-4 and TRBJ2-2; tentative D call: TRBD2 (5 bases). V shed 4 bases and J shed 5 bases, with 15 bases lying between them. The CDR3 is 15 amino acids. Germline V gives CDR1 SGHNT, CDR2 YYREEE (reference sequence).

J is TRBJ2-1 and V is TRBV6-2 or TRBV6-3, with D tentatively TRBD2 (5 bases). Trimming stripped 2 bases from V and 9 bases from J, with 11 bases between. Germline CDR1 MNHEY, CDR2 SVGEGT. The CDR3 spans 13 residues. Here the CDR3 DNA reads TGTGCCAGCAGTTACCGGCGGGTCGGTGAGCAGTTCTTC. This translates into CASSYRRVGEQFF.

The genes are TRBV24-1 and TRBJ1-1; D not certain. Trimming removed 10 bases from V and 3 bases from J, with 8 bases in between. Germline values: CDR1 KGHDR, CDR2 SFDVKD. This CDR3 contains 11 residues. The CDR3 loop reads CATMGDTEAFF. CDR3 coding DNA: TGTGCCACTATGGGCGACACTGAAGCTTTCTTT.

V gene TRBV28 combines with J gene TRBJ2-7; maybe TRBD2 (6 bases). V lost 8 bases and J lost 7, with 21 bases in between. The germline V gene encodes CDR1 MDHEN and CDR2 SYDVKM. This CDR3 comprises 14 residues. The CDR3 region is CASRRLLPAGEQYF. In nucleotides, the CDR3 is TGTGCCAGCCGGCGGCTTCTACCCGCGGGGGAGCAGTACTTC.

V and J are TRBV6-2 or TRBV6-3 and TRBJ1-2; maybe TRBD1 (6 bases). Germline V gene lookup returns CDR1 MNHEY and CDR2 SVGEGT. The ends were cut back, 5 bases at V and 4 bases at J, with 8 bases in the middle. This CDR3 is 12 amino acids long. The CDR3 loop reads CASSLDSYGYTF. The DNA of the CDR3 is TGTGCCAGCAGTCTGGACAGCTATGGCTACACCTTC.

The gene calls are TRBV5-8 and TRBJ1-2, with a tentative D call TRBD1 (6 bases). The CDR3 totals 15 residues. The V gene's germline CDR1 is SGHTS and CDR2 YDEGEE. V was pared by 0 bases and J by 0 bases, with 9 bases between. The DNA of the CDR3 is TGTGCCAGCAGCTTGGTAGAGGGGGCTAACTATGGCTACACCTTC. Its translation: CASSLVEGANYGYTF.

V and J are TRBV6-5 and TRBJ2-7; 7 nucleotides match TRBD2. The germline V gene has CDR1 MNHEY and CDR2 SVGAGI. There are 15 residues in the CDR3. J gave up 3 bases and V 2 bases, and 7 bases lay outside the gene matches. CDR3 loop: CASSYGGLVGYEQYF. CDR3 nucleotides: TGTGCCAGCAGTTACGGTGGACTAGTCGGCTACGAGCAGTACTTC.

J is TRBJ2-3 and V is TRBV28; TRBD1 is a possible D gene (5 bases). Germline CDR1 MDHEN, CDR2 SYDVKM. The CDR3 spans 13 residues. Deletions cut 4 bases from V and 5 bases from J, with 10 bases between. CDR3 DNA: TGTGCCAGCAGTTCCCAGGGTGTAGATACGCAGTATTTT. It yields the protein CASSSQGVDTQYF.

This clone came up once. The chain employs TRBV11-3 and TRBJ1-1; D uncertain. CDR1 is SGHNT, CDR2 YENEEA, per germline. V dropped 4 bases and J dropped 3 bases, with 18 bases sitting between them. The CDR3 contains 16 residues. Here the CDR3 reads CASSSAGHYFDTEAFF. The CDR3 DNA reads TGTGCCAGCAGCTCGGCCGGTCACTATTTCGACACTGAAGCTTTCTTT.

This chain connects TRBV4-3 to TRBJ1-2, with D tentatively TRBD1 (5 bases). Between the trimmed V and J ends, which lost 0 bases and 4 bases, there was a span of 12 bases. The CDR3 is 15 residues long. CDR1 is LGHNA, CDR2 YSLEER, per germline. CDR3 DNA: TGCGCCAGCAGCCAAGATCAGCAGGGCCTCTATGGCTACACCTTC. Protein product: CASSQDQQGLYGYTF.

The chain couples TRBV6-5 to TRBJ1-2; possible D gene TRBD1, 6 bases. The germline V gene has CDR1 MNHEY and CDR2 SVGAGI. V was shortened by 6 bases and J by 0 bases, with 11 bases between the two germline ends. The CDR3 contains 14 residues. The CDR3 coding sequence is TGTGCCAGCAGACGGGACACTACTAACTATGGCTACACCTTC. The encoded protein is CASRRDTTNYGYTF.

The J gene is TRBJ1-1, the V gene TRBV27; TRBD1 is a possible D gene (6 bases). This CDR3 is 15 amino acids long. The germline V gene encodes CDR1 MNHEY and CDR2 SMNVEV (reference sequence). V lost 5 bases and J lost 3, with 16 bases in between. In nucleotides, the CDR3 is TGTGCCAGCAGTCCCCGGGGGGGGCACCACACTGAAGCTTTCTTT. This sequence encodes CASSPRGGHHTEAFF.

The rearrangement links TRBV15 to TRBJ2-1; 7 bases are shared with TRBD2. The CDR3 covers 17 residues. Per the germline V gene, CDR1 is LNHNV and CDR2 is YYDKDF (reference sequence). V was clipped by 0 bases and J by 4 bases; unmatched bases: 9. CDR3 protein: CATSRDLGASGYNEQFF. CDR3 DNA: TGTGCCACCAGCAGAGATTTAGGCGCTAGCGGTTACAATGAGCAGTTCTTC.

The CDR3 DNA reads as TGTGCCAGCAGCCCTATACAGGGACTAGCGGGTGAAGAGACCCAGTACTTC. Amino acid sequence: CASSPIQGLAGEETQYF. The chain links TRBV3-1 (or the pseudogene TRBV3-2) to TRBJ2-5; 12 nucleotides line up with TRBD2. The CDR3 loop spans 17 amino acids. The germline V gene encodes CDR1 LGHDT and CDR2 YNNKEL (reference sequence). Trimming removed 4 bases from V and 3 bases from J; junction bases left unmatched: 9.

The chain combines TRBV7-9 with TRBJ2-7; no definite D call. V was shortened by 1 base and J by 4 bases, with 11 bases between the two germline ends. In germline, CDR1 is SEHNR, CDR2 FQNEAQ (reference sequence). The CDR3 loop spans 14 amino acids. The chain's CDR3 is CASSLGDKPYEQYF. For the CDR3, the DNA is TGTGCCAGCAGCTTAGGAGACAAACCGTACGAGCAGTACTTC.

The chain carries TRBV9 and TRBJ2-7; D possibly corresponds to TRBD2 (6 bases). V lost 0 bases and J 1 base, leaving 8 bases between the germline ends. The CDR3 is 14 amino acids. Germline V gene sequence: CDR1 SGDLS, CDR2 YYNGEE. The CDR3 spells CASSVGDSSYEQYF. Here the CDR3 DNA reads TGTGCCAGCAGCGTAGGGGACTCGTCCTACGAGCAGTACTTC.